This TCR beta chain comes out of a study of human T cells and chemical hapten exposure. On the study more broadly: Readings were taken at 6 days from patch tests that had applied 0.01% DPC to the upper back. Yields of TCR per sample differed, chiefly owing to small differences in pooled library volume.

V lost 6 bases and J lost 7, with 15 bases in between. This CDR3 has 12 residues. CDR1 and CDR2 from the germline V gene are SQVTM and ANQGSEA. Study-wide findings and caveats: Expanded TCR sets contained significantly more large CDR3 similarity clusters than controls.

Time point described: patch test 3, about 24 weeks after DPC sensitization. Treatment specified: therapeutic diphenylcyclopropenone sensitization with weekly scalp DPC. Total RNA came from unfractionated whole blood. Points on this clonotype: Antigen unknown.

TCRdb re-called the RACE reads through MiXCR, storing one row per CDR3 protein. Among about 190,000 distinct CDR3 sequences listed, about 25% were seen once. The V call is TRBV29-1, the J call TRBJ2-5; D possibly uses TRBD1 or TRBD2 (6 bases each). The receptor was isolated from a woman between 40 and 55 years old with alopecia areata. Some clones in this sample may be carry-over from other donors' samples. The input for sequencing was whole blood, taken in connection with sensitization to the hapten diphenylcyclopropenone (DPC). The DNA of the CDR3 is TGCAGCGTCGGAGGGGACACCAGGACCCAGTACTTC. Translating gives CSVGGDTRTQYF.